A single sample is the source of the 2 T cell receptor beta chains below, sequenced in a study of cytomegalovirus exposure and HLA in healthy donors. 13 Jbeta primers and 60 Vbeta primers were used for the PCR. Generated by immunoSEQ multiplex PCR, the TCRdb table keeps only in-frame clones and is missing some. The ten most abundant clones cover approximately 1.5% of a sample with 75,000 to 100,000 clones. The sequencing sample was made of PBMCs. The receptors shown here come from a woman aged 55-69 years in good health and CMV-seronegative.

For the CDR3, the DNA is TGCGCCAGCAGCTGGGACAGGGAGGGAGGCACAGATACGCAGTATTTT. Translating it yields CASSWDREGGTDTQYF. V usage is TRBV5-1 and J usage is TRBJ2-3, with 9 bases aligning to TRBD1. The CDR3 consists of 16 residues. CDR1 and CDR2 from the germline V gene are SGHRS and YFSETQ. Trimming at V came to 3 bases and at J to 1 base, leaving 6 bases not matched to a gene.

The rearrangement links TRBV19 to TRBJ1-5, with D tentatively TRBD1 (5 bases). Between the trimmed V and J ends, which lost 9 bases and 9 bases, there was a span of 15 bases. The V gene's germline CDR1 is LNHDA and CDR2 SQIVND (reference sequence). The CDR3 sequence is 12 residues long. CDR3 sequence (DNA): TGTGCCAGCTCTGCAGGGAATTGGCCCCAGCATTTT. It translates to CASSAGNWPQHF.